The T cell receptor (beta chain) under discussion was sequenced for a study of blood T cell repertoires in COVID-19 (dated by TCRdb to 2020 to 2022). At the level of the whole study: Samples covering the acute and convalescent phases of COVID-19 were provided by collaborators in the United States, Italy and Spain. Samples came from the ongoing ImmuneRACE study (first 160 participants) plus 1,254 subjects from 6 global collaborators. The repertoires were released in a freely available public database intended as a resource for research on the immune response to SARS-CoV-2. Sample metadata almost always included a de-identified subject ID, COVID-19 status, age in years and sex. The material from the prospective study consisted of cDNA or gDNA derived from T cells, B-cell-depleted T cells, or PBMCs. Where HLA class I and class II types were available, the types were taken from metadata supplied by the sample provider, not from assay-based typing. Subjects who had been exposed to COVID-19, were actively infected with it, or had recovered from it provided the deeply sampled blood TCRbeta repertoires that made up the dataset. General conclusions and limits of the study: How much clinical and demographic metadata was included differed by source and by participant, and the metadata was provided uncurated.

The collaborating institutions used their own protocols to collect whole blood in K2EDTA tubes. For TCRbeta analysis, collaborator samples were shipped as frozen whole blood, as isolated PBMCs, or as DNA extracted from either sample type. This clone occurred once. The antigen it binds to is not known. Base qualities are not at hand, and no much larger clone is one base apart. The immunoSEQ Assay, a bias-controlled multiplex PCR, was used to amplify TCRbeta CDR3 regions from genomic DNA. Under the source paper's analysis protocol: The number of nucleated cells in each sample was estimated by amplification of reference gene primers within the assay. To quantify the absolute abundance of each unique TCRbeta CDR3 rearrangement, sequence reads were collapsed and filtered. Productive Simpson clonality was computed per sample as the square root of Simpson's diversity index over productive rearrangements. Drawn from immuneACCESS, this table holds only the in-frame rearrangements with V and J called that TCRdb kept. Clones are partly lost; checked studies trace under half to an unresolved V gene and leave the rest unexplained. The V and J calls and clone size come from that table; D and trimming were worked out from the DNA. Recorded for this sample are more than 150,000 clones; 88% of them occurred a single time. The top ten constitute under 2.5% of the sample.

Sequenced material: peripheral blood. The TCR originated in a man aged 70 or older with active or convalescent COVID-19.

The CDR3 sequence is CAGQGSGRTGELFF. At the DNA level, the sequence is TGTGCCGGCCAGGGTAGCGGACGCACCGGGGAGCTGTTTTTT. This chain joins TRBV27 to TRBJ2-2, with TRBD2 tentatively as D gene (6 bases match). Deletion took 11 bases off V and 4 bases off J, with a span of 17 bases between the germline ends. CDR3 length: 14 amino acids, cysteine to phenylalanine. Only the CDR3 DNA is retained, 42 bases long and in frame from the first base. For CDR1 and CDR2, the germline V gene (reference sequence) lists MNHEY and SMNVEV.